These T cell receptor beta chains were read from a single sample in a study of CDR3 diversity in severe acne. TCRdb recomputed calls from the PCR reads with MiXCR, one row per CDR3 protein. Here the sample spans more than 85,000 distinct CDR3 sequences, 45% to 55% being singletons. Sequenced material: blood. These receptors came from a male donor in good health, serving as a control. Each CDR3 is given with its conserved first and last residue. The D gene is left open where the match is weak. Only some rows state a clone size, as once, few, many or a class for expanded clones.

. many TRBJ2-7 TRBV7-8 13 TGTGCCAGCAGCTTAAGCCCCCCTCGCGAGCAGTACTTC CASSLSPPREQYF
. . TRBJ2-2 TRBV5-6 14 TGTGCCAGCAGCTTCAATGGGGGGACCGGGGAGCTGTTTTTT CASSFNGGTGELFF
TRBD2 . TRBJ2-5 TRBV5-1 15 TGCGCCAGCAGCTTGGTGGGAGCGGGAGGAGAGACCCAGTACTTC CASSLVGAGGETQYF
. . TRBJ2-7 TRBV27 14 TGTGCCAGCAGTGGAGAGGGACGGGGCTACGAGCAGTACTTC CASSGEGRGYEQYF
. many TRBJ2-7 TRBV27 13 TGTGCCAGCAGTCGTAAGGGTTTCTACGAGCAGTACTTC CASSRKGFYEQYF
. . TRBJ1-4 TRBV19 16 TGTGCCAGTAGCGGAACCGGGCGCACCGCGGATGAAAAACTGTTTTTT CASSGTGRTADEKLFF
. . TRBJ2-7 TRBV7-9 14 TGTGCCAGCAGCGTCCAGACTAGCTCCTACGAGCAGTACTTC CASSVQTSSYEQYF
. medium-sized TRBJ2-7 TRBV5-1 13 TGCGCCAGCAGCTCTGGATTGGGCTACGAGCAGTACTTC CASSSGLGYEQYF
. . TRBJ2-3 TRBV7-2 13 TGTGCCAGCAGCTTAGCGATTACGGATACGCAGTATTTT CASSLAITDTQYF
. . TRBJ1-2 TRBV25-1 12 TGTGCCAGCAGTTTACCGGGAGGGGGCTACACCTTC CASSLPGGGYTF
. few TRBJ1-2 TRBV18 13 TGTGCCAGCTCACCCGGCAGGGACTATGGCTACACCTTC CASSPGRDYGYTF
TRBD1 . TRBJ2-5 TRBV5-5 18 TGTGCCAGCAGCTTGGTCTCGGGGACAGGGGTCTCCCAAGAGACCCAGTACTTC CASSLVSGTGVSQETQYF
TRBD2 many TRBJ2-5 TRBV10-3 16 TGTGCCATCAGTGAGTCGAAAGGACTAGCGGAAGAGACCCAGTACTTC CAISESKGLAEETQYF
TRBD1 . TRBJ1-3 TRBV7-9 15 TGTGCCGGGGAGACAGGGGGGAATCATGGAAACACCATATATTTT CAGETGGNHGNTIYF
. medium-sized TRBJ2-7 TRBV11-2 12 TGTGCCAGCAGCCCACGATCCTACGAGCAGTACTTC CASSPRSYEQYF
TRBD2 . TRBJ2-5 TRBV15 14 TGTGCCACCAGAGGAGGCGGGGGGGAGGAGACCCAGTACTTC CATRGGGGEETQYF
TRBD2 . TRBJ2-1 TRBV24-1 16 TGTGCCACCAGTGATTCTAGCGGGGGGTCGTCCTATGAGCAGTTCTTC CATSDSSGGSSYEQFF
TRBD1 many TRBJ1-1 TRBV9 15 TGTGCCAGCAGCGTCACCCAGGGGGTAGGGACTGAAGCTTTCTTT CASSVTQGVGTEAFF
. once TRBJ1-2 TRBV24-1 11 TGTGCCACCAGTGCCGGGTATGGCTACACCTTC CATSAGYGYTF
. few TRBJ2-7 TRBV7-9 13 TGTGCCAGCAGCTCGTCAGGGTATTACGAGCAGTACTTC CASSSSGYYEQYF
. once TRBJ1-2 TRBV19 14 TGTGCCAGCTTTAGTAGGGCAGTCGTCTATGGCTACACCTTC CASFSRAVVYGYTF
TRBD2 many TRBJ2-3 TRBV5-1 18 TGCGCCAGCAGCCCCGGGACTAGCGGGGGGGTTTTCACAGATACGCAGTATTTT CASSPGTSGGVFTDTQYF
. . TRBJ1-2 TRBV11-2 15 TGTGCCAGCAGCTCGCAAGACCTTTTGTCATTGGGCTACACCTTC CASSSQDLLSLGYTF
TRBD2 . TRBJ2-5 TRBV24-1 16 TGTGCCACCAGTGACGGGACTAGCGGGAGGGCCGAGACCCAGTACTTC CATSDGTSGRAETQYF
. . TRBJ2-7 TRBV6-1 12 TGTGCCTCGGGCTACCGAGACTACGAGCAGTACTTC CASGYRDYEQYF
TRBD2 . TRBJ2-3 TRBV10-2 16 TGCGCCAGCAGTGGGGGACTAGCGGGGTACACAGATACGCAGTATTTT CASSGGLAGYTDTQYF
TRBD1 . TRBJ1-1 TRBV29-1 14 TGCAGCGTCTCCCCGACAGGGAAGGACACTGAAGCTTTCTTT CSVSPTGKDTEAFF
TRBD2 . TRBJ2-1 TRBV19 18 TGTGCCAGTAGTATAATTGGGGGGCCGGGACTAGACTACAATGAGCAGCTCTTC CASSIIGGPGLDYNEQLF
. . TRBJ2-7 TRBV5-1 20 . CASSFYICSASRDSTYEQYF
TRBD2 few TRBJ2-2 TRBV15 17 TGTGCCACCAGCAGAGATCGGCGGGAGGCGGACACCGGGGAGCTGTTTTTT CATSRDRREADTGELFF
TRBD2 . TRBJ2-3 TRBV9 17 TGTGCCAGCAGCGTATCCTCTAGCGGGGGGATCACAGATACGCAGTATTTT CASSVSSSGGITDTQYF
TRBD2 many TRBJ2-1 TRBV11-1 17 TGTGCCAGCAGCTTACCGCCAAGCCTAGCGGTCTACAATGAGCAGTTCTTC CASSLPPSLAVYNEQFF
TRBD1 . TRBJ2-7 TRBV9 14 TGTGCCAGCAGCGGCCGGGACAGGGGAGGCGAGCAGTACTTC CASSGRDRGGEQYF
. . TRBJ1-1 TRBV15 18 TGTGCCACCAGCAGATTCAGGTCGCAGGGGCTGGGGGACACTGAAGCTTTCTTT CATSRFRSQGLGDTEAFF
. many TRBJ2-2 TRBV18 11 TGTGCCAGCTCACAGGCCGGGGAGCTGTTTTTT CASSQAGELFF
TRBD2 few TRBJ2-3 TRBV29-1 16 TGCAGCGTTGGCGGGACTAGCGGGGGAGGAACAGATACGCAGTATTTT CSVGGTSGGGTDTQYF
TRBD1 few TRBJ1-2 TRBV10-3 15 TGTGCCATTACCCGTCGTCAGGGGGCATACTATGGCTACACCTTC CAITRRQGAYYGYTF
TRBD1 . TRBJ1-2 TRBV7-9 17 TGTGCCAGCAGCTTACTCCCCGGGACAGATGCTAACTATGGCTACACCTTC CASSLLPGTDANYGYTF
TRBD2 . TRBJ2-7 TRBV11-2 14 TGTGCCAGCAGCTTGCCTAGCGGAACGTACGAGCAGTACTTC CASSLPSGTYEQYF
. . TRBJ2-7 TRBV20-1 14 TGCAGTGCTAGAGTCCGACTCAGCTCCTACGAGCAGTACTTC CSARVRLSSYEQYF
. . TRBJ1-1 TRBV19 14 TGTGCCAGTAGTTGGGGGATAGGGGTCACTGAAGCTTTCTTT CASSWGIGVTEAFF
TRBD1 few TRBJ2-1 TRBV20-1 12 TGCAGTGCATTTACAGGGGGCAATGAGCAGTTCTTC CSAFTGGNEQFF
TRBD1 . TRBJ2-5 TRBV7-3 15 TGTGCCAGCAGCCCGACCGGGACAGACCCTCGGGACCAGTACTTC CASSPTGTDPRDQYF
TRBD2 . TRBJ2-1 TRBV7-2 16 TGTGCCAGCAGCTTATCCATAGCGGGGGGTTACAATGAGCAGTTCTTC CASSLSIAGGYNEQFF
. . TRBJ1-2 TRBV15 15 TGTGCCACCAGCGGGTCCCAGACAGAAGAATATGGCTACACCTTC CATSGSQTEEYGYTF